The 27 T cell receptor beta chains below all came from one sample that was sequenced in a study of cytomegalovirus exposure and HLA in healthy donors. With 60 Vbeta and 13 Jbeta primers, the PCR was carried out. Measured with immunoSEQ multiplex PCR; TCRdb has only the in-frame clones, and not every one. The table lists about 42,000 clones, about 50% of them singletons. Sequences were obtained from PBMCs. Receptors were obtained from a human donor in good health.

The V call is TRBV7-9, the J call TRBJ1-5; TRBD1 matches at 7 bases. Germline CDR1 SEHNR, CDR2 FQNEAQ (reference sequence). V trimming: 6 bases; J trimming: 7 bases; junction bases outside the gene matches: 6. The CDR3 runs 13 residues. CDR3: CASRSGTEQPQHF. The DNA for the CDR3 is TGTGCCAGCAGATCCGGGACAGAGCAGCCCCAGCATTTT. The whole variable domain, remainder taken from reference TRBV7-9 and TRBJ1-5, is DTGVSQNPRHKITKRGQNVTFRCDPISEHNRLYWYRQTLGQGPEFLTYFQNEAQLEKSRLLSDRFSAERPKGSFSTLEIQRTEQGDSAMYLCASRSGTEQPQHFGDGTRLSIL.

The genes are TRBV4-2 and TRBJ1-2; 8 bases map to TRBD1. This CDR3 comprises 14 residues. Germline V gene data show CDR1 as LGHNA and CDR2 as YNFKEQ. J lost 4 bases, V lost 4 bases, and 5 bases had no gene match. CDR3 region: CASSLWTGTYGYTF. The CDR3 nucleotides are TGTGCCAGCAGCCTCTGGACAGGGACCTATGGCTACACCTTC.

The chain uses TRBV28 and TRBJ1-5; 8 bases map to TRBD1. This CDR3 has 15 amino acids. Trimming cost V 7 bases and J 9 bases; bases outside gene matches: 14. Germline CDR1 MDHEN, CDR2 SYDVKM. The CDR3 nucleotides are TGTGCCAGCATCCCTCAGGGGGCGGGGAGGGGGCCCCAGCATTTT. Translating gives CASIPQGAGRGPQHF.

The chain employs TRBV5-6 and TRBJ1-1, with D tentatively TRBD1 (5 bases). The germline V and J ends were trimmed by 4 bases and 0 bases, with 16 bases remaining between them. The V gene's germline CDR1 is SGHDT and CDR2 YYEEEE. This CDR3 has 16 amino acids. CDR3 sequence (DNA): TGTGCCAGCAGCCCCCGTATTCGGGGGTTGAACACTGAAGCTTTCTTT. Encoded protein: CASSPRIRGLNTEAFF.

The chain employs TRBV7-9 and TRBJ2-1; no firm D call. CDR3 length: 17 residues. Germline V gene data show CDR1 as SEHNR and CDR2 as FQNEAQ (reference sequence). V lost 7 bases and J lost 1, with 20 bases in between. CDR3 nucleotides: TGTGCCAGCACCTACTCGTCGGGTCTTTTTTCCTACAATGAGCAGTTCTTC. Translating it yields CASTYSSGLFSYNEQFF. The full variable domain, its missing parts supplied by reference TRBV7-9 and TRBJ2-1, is DTGVSQNPRHKITKRGQNVTFRCDPISEHNRLYWYRQTLGQGPEFLTYFQNEAQLEKSRLLSDRFSAERPKGSFSTLEIQRTEQGDSAMYLCASTYSSGLFSYNEQFFGPGTRLTVL.

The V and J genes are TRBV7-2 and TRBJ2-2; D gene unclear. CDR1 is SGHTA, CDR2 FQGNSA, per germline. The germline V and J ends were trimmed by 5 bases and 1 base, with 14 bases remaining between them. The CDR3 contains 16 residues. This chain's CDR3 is CASSPPSSGNTGELFF. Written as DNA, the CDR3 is TGTGCCAGCAGCCCTCCGTCCAGTGGGAACACCGGGGAGCTGTTTTTT.

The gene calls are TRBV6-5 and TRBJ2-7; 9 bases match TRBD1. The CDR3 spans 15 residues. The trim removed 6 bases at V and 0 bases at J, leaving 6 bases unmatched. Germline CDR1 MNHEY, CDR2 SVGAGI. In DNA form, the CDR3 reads TGTGCCAGCAGGGACAGGGGTCTGCTCTCCTACGAGCAGTACTTC. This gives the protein CASRDRGLLSYEQYF.

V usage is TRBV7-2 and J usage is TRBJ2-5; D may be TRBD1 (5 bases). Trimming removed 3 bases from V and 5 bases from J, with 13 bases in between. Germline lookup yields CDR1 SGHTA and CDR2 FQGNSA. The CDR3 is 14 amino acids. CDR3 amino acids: CASSLGQGFETQYF. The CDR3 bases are TGTGCCAGCAGCTTGGGTCAGGGTTTCGAGACCCAGTACTTC.

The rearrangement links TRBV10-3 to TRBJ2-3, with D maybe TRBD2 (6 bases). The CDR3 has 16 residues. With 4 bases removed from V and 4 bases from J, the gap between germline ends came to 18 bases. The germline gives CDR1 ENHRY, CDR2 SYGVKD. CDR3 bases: TGTGCCATCAGTGGGAGGGGCGGGGCGTTCTCAGATACGCAGTATTTT. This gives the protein CAISGRGGAFSDTQYF.

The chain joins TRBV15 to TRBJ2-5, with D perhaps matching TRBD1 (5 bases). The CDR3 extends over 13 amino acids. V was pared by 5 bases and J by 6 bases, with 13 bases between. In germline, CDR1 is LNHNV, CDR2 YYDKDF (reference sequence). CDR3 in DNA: TGTGCCACCAGCCCTAACAGGAGAAAGACCCAGTACTTC. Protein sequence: CATSPNRRKTQYF.

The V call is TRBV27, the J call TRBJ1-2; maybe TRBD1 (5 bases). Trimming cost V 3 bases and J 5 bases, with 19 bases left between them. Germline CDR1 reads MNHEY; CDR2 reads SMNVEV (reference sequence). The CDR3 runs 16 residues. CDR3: CASSFWGGAGSYGYTF. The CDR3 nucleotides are TGTGCCAGCAGTTTCTGGGGCGGGGCTGGTTCGTATGGCTACACCTTC.

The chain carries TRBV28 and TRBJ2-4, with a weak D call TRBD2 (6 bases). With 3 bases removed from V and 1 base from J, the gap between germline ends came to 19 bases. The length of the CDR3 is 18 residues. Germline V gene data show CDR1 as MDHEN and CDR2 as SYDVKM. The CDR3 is CASSFWVSGVVAKNIQYF. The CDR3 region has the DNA TGTGCCAGCAGTTTTTGGGTCTCGGGGGTTGTGGCCAAAAACATTCAGTACTTC.

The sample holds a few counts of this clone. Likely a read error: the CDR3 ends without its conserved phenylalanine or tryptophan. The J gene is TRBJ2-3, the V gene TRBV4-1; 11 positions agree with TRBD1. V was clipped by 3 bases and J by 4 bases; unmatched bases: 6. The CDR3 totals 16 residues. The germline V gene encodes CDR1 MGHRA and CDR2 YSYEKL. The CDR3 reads CASSHQGQGGPDTQYL. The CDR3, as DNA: TGCGCCAGCAGCCACCAGGGACAGGGGGGCCCAGATACGCAGTATCTC.

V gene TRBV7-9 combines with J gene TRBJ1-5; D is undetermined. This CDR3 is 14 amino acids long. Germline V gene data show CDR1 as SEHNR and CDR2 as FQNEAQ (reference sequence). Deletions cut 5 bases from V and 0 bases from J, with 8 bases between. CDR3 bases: TGTGCCAGCAGCCCGAGTAGTAGCAATCAGCCCCAGCATTTT. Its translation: CASSPSSSNQPQHF.

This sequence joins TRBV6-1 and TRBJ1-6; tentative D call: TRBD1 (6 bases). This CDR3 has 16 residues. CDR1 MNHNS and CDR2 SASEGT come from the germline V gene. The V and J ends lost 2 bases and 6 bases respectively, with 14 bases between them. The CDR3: CASSEQGLGLNSPLHF. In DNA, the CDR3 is TGTGCCAGCAGTGAACAGGGGTTGGGGCTTAATTCACCCCTCCACTTT.

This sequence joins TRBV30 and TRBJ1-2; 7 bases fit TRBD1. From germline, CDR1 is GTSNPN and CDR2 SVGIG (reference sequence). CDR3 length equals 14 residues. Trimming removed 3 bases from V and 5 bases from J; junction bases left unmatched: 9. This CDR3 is CAWRPGGGGYGYTF. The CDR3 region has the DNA TGTGCCTGGAGACCAGGGGGTGGGGGGTATGGCTACACCTTC.

DNA for the CDR3: TGTGCCAGCAGCCCCCCAGGGATTAATGAAAAACTGTTTTTT. This encodes CASSPPGINEKLFF. The J gene is TRBJ1-4, the V gene TRBV7-2; D perhaps matches TRBD1 (5 bases). Germline assignment: CDR1 SGHTA and CDR2 FQGNSA. The V and J ends lost 5 bases and 4 bases respectively, with 11 bases between them. This CDR3 comprises 14 residues.

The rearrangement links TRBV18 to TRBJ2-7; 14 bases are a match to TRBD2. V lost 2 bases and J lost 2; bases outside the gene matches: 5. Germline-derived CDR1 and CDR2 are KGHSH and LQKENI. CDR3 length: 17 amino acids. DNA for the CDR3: TGTGCCAGCTCACCAGGACTAGCGGGAGGATACCCCTACGAGCAGTACTTC. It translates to CASSPGLAGGYPYEQYF.

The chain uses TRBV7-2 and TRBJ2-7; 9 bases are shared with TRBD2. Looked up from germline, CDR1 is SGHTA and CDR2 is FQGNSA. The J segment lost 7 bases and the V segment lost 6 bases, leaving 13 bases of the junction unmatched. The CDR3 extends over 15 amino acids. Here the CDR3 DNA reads TGTGCCAGCAGGGGGGGTAGCGGGAGATTGAGGGAGCAGTACTTC. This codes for CASRGGSGRLREQYF.

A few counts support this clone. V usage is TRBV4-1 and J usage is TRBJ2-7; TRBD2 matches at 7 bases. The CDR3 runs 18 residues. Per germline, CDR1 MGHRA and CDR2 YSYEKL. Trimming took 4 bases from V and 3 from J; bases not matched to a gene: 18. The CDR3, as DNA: TGCGCCAGCAGCCTTCAGCTCATGGGGTTTGGGGGGGTCTACGAGCAGTACTTC. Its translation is CASSLQLMGFGGVYEQYF.

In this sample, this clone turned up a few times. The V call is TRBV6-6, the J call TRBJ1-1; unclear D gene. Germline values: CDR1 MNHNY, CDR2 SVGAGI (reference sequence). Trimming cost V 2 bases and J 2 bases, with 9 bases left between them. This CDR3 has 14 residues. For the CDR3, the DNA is TGTGCCAGCAGTTACGACTACGCCAACACTGAAGCTTTCTTT. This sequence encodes CASSYDYANTEAFF.

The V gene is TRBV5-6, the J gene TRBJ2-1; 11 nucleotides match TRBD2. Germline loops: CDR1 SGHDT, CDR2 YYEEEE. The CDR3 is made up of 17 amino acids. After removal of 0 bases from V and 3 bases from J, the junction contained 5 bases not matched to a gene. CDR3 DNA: TGTGCCAGCAGCTTGGCTCTTGGGACTAGCGGCTACAATGAGCAGTTCTTC. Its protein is CASSLALGTSGYNEQFF.

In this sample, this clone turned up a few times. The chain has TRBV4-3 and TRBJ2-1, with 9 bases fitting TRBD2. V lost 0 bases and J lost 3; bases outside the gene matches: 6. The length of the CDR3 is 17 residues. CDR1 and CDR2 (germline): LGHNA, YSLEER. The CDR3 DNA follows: TGCGCCAGCAGCCAAGATCTCGAGCGGGGGGTCTACAATGAGCAGTTCTTC. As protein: CASSQDLERGVYNEQFF.

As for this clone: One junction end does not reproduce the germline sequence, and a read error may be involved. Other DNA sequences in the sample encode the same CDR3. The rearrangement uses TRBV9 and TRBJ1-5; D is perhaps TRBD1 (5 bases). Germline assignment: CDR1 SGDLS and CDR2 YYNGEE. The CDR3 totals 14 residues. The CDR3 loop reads CASSADNAGKPQHF. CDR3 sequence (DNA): TGTGCCAGCAGCGCCGATAACGCAGGGAAGCCCCAGCACTTT.

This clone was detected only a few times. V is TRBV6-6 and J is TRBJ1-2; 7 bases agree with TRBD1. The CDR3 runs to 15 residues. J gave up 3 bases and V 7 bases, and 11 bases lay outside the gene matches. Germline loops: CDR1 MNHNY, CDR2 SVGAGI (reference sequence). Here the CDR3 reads CASTTGQDSYYGYTF. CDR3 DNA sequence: TGTGCCAGCACCACCGGACAGGATTCATACTATGGCTACACCTTC.

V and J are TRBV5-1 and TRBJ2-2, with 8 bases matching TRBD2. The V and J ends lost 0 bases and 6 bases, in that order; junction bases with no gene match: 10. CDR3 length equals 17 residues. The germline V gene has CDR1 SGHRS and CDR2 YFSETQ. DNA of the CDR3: TGCGCCAGCAGCTTGGCCCTCGGCGGGGGGCCCTCCGGGGAGCTGTTTTTT. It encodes CASSLALGGGPSGELFF.

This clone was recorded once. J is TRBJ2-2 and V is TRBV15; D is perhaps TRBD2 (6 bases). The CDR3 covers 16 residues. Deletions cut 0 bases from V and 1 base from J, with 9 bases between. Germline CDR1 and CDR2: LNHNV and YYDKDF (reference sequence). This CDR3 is CATSREAGLNTGELFF. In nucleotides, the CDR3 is TGTGCCACCAGCAGAGAAGCGGGCCTGAACACCGGGGAGCTGTTTTTT.